This T cell receptor (beta chain) appears in the sequencing data of a study of T cells in Graves' hyperthyroidism and ophthalmopathy. After removal of 6 bases from V and 4 bases from J, the junction contained 4 bases not matched to a gene. CDR1 SGHAT and CDR2 FQNNGV come from the germline V gene. The CDR3 length is 14 residues. Newly diagnosed hyperthyroidism patients aged 18 to 65 years had disease lasting under 2 months. The study excluded patients with uncontrolled infection, other autoimmune disease, pregnancy or lactation. Study-level results: Most thyroid-expanded clonotypes above 0.001 were also found in blood. In validation, the model predicted ophthalmopathy. These predictions came a median about 6.8 months before onset.

Amplification of TCR beta CDR3 regions was performed using RNA transcripts as template. The study used the HTBI primer set for a first-round RT-PCR of the TCR CDR3. TCRdb recomputed calls from the multiplex PCR reads with MiXCR, one row per CDR3 protein. The table records over 700,000 distinct CDR3 sequences, roughly a sixth of them present only once. This clonotype was seen repeatedly, ten times or more. Its matching antigen is unknown. The sequence was collected from a woman aged 50 to 60 with Graves' hyperthyroidism that later progressed to Graves' ophthalmopathy. The sequenced sample consisted of blood. This chain links TRBV11-2 with TRBJ1-5; 9 bases fit TRBD1. Here the CDR3 DNA reads TGTGCCAGCAGTCGGGACAGGGAGAATCAGCCCCAGCATTTT. It encodes CASSRDRENQPQHF. Using reference TRBV11-2 and TRBJ1-5 for the parts outside the CDR3, the full variable domain is EAGVAQSPRYKIIEKRQSVAFWCNPISGHATLYWYQQILGQGPKLLIQFQNNGVVDDSQLPKDRFSAERLKGVDSTLKIQPAKLEDSAVYLCASSRDRENQPQHFGDGTRLSIL.